A selection of T cell receptor beta chains follows, all from one sample in a study of shared clonotypes between healthy human individuals. Profiled with immunoSEQ multiplex PCR; TCRdb holds only in-frame clones, not every one. Among approximately 1,500,000 clones, about 96% were seen once, and the ten largest hold approximately 1.1%. Sequenced input: naive CD4+ T cells sorted from blood. The receptors originated from a man in his thirties or forties in good health. Each CDR3 is given with its conserved first and last residue. Each record gives: clone size, V gene, J gene, D gene, CDR3 DNA, CDR3 protein. A D gene is named only where the DNA matches it firmly. Size values are once, few and many counts, or a class for expanded clones, and some rows have none.

>-|TRBV28|TRBJ2-7|TRBD2
TGTGCCAGCAGTTATTCCGGGACTAGAGCCTACGAGCAGTACTTC
CASSYSGTRAYEQYF
>-|TRBV27|TRBJ2-5|TRBD2
TGTGCCAGCAGTGCCCGTAGTAGGCGGGAGGACCAAGAGACCCAGTACTTC
CASSARSRREDQETQYF
>-|TRBV6-5|TRBJ2-2|TRBD2
TGTGCCAGCAGACTAGCGGGAGCCAACACCGGGGAGCTGTTTTTT
CASRLAGANTGELFF
>-|TRBV7-9|TRBJ1-2|-
TGTGCCAGCAGCTTTTGGACAGCAACCTATGGCTACACCTTC
CASSFWTATYGYTF
>-|TRBV5-8|TRBJ2-7|TRBD2
TGTGCCAGCAGCGGTAGCGGGAGCTGGTCCTACGAGCAGTACTTC
CASSGSGSWSYEQYF
>-|TRBV10-3|TRBJ2-5|TRBD2
TGTGCCATCAGTGGGGGGTCTAGCGGGCATGAGACCCAGTACTTC
CAISGGSSGHETQYF
>-|TRBV27|TRBJ2-5|-
TGTGCCAGCAGTTTATGGGGGGGGGCAGAAGAGACCCAGTACTTC
CASSLWGGAEETQYF
>-|TRBV7-9|TRBJ2-1|TRBD2
TGTGCCAGCAGCTTATCCCTAGCGGGCTCCTACAATGAGCAGTTCTTC
CASSLSLAGSYNEQFF
>-|TRBV2|TRBJ1-3|TRBD1
TGTGCCAGCAGTGAGTTGGCCCAGGGGGCGCGGGGAAACACCATATATTTT
CASSELAQGARGNTIYF
>-|TRBV30|TRBJ2-5|-
TGTGCCTGGAGCCCAGGGGGGGAGACCCAGTACTTC
CAWSPGGETQYF
>-|TRBV6-1|TRBJ1-2|TRBD1
TGTGCCAGCAGAGGACAGGGGAGTGGCTACACCTTC
CASRGQGSGYTF
>-|TRBV11-2|TRBJ2-7|TRBD2
TGTGCCAGCAGCTTAGGCCATACTAGCGGGGGATCATACGAGCAGTACTTC
CASSLGHTSGGSYEQYF
>-|TRBV7-2|TRBJ2-7|TRBD1
TGTGCCAGCAGCTTAGTGACAGGGGGCCTTTACGAGCAGTACTTC
CASSLVTGGLYEQYF
>-|TRBV7-3|TRBJ2-1|TRBD2
TGTGCCAGCAGCTTGGGACCTCCAACGGGACTAGCGGGCCACTACAATGAGCAGTTCTTC
CASSLGPPTGLAGHYNEQFF
>-|TRBV11-2|TRBJ1-2|TRBD1
TGTGCCAGCAGCTCCTTGGGCAACAGGGGTCCACTTTATGGCTACACCTTC
CASSSLGNRGPLYGYTF
>once|TRBV2|TRBJ2-5|-
TGTGCCAGCAACAGGGAGACGTACCAAGAGACCCAGTACTTC
CASNRETYQETQYF
>-|TRBV4-1|TRBJ2-7|TRBD2
TGCGCCAGCAGCTTGGCGGGAGGGCCCCCCTACGAGCAGTACTTC
CASSLAGGPPYEQYF
>-|TRBV4-1|TRBJ2-1|-
TGCGCCAGCAGCCAAGAAGGACCCAACTACAATGAGCAGTTCTTC
CASSQEGPNYNEQFF
>-|TRBV9|TRBJ2-2|-
TGTGCCAGCAGCCCTGATTTCACCGGGGAGCTGTTTTTT
CASSPDFTGELFF
>-|TRBV5-1|TRBJ2-5|-
TGCGCCAGCAGCTTGGACCCCGTGCAAGAGACCCAGTACTTC
CASSLDPVQETQYF
>-|TRBV6-5|TRBJ2-1|TRBD1
TGTGCCATGGGATCCAGGGGGTCCACATACAATGAGCAGTTCTTC
CAMGSRGSTYNEQFF
>-|TRBV9|TRBJ2-3|-
TGTGCCAGCAGCGTGACTACCTCAGATACGCAGTATTTT
CASSVTTSDTQYF
>-|TRBV28|TRBJ1-2|-
TGTGCCAGCAGTTGGGGGGGAGGCTATGGCTACACCTTC
CASSWGGGYGYTF
>-|TRBV27|TRBJ2-3|TRBD2
TGTGCCAGCAGAGCGGGAGGGCCCACAGATACGCAGTATTTT
CASRAGGPTDTQYF
>-|TRBV27|TRBJ2-7|-
TGTGCCAGCAGTTTGTCGGAGAGACGGACCTACGAGCAGTACTTC
CASSLSERRTYEQYF
>once|TRBV10-1|TRBJ2-2|TRBD2
TGCGCCAGCAGTGGGGGGACTAGCGGCACCGGGGAGCTGTTTTTT
CASSGGTSGTGELFF
>-|TRBV11-2|TRBJ2-1|-
TGTGCCAGCAGCTTAGTCTCTGGTTACAATGAGCAGTTCTTC
CASSLVSGYNEQFF
>-|TRBV10-1|TRBJ2-3|-
TGCGCCAGCAGTGAGTACAGGGATTATACGCAGTATTTT
CASSEYRDYTQYF
>-|TRBV2|TRBJ1-5|-
TGTGCCAGCAGTGAAGGGGGTAGAAGGGGCCATCAGCCCCAGCATTTT
CASSEGGRRGHQPQHF
>-|TRBV10-3|TRBJ2-7|TRBD1
TGTGCCATCAGTGGACAGGGCGCAAGCTCCTACGAGCAGTACTTC
CAISGQGASSYEQYF
>-|TRBV5-4|TRBJ2-7|-
TGTGCCAGCAGCTTGCCGGGAGCCGAGCAGTACTTC
CASSLPGAEQYF
>-|TRBV9|TRBJ1-4|-
TGTGCCAGCAGCACCAGGGTATATGATGAAAAACTGTTTTTT
CASSTRVYDEKLFF
>-|TRBV5-1|TRBJ2-2|-
TGCGCCAGCAGCTTGGGGGAGGATAACACCGGGGAGCTGTTTTTT
CASSLGEDNTGELFF
>-|TRBV5-8|TRBJ1-4|-
TGTGCCAGCAGCCGTAGTGAAAAACTGTTTTTT
CASSRSEKLFF
>-|TRBV9|TRBJ2-1|-
TGTGCCAGCAGCGTAGACGGCCTAAGAATGGGTGAGCAGTTCTTC
CASSVDGLRMGEQFF
>-|TRBV4-3|TRBJ2-1|-
TGCGCCAGCAGCCAAGGTTTGGGAGCCTACAATGAGCAGTTCTTC
CASSQGLGAYNEQFF
>-|TRBV20-1|TRBJ2-7|-
TGCAGTGCTAGGCTAGTAAGCGAGCAGTACTTC
CSARLVSEQYF
>once|TRBV29-1|TRBJ2-7|TRBD2
TGCAGCGTTGATCTACTAGCGGGAGACGAGCAGTACTTC
CSVDLLAGDEQYF
>-|TRBV5-6|TRBJ2-7|TRBD1
TGTGCCAGCAGCTACGCGACAGGGGCCCACGAGCAGTACTTC
CASSYATGAHEQYF
>-|TRBV5-1|TRBJ2-3|TRBD2
TGCGCCAGCAGCGTCTCTAGCGGGGGCTATACAGATACGCAGTATTTT
CASSVSSGGYTDTQYF
>-|TRBV13|TRBJ1-2|-
TGTGCCAGCAGCTTAGGCCTGGGGAGCCTCTATGGCTACACCTTC
CASSLGLGSLYGYTF
>-|TRBV28|TRBJ1-2|-
TGTGCCAGCAGTTTCCCTGGGACCTATGGCTACACCTTC
CASSFPGTYGYTF
>-|TRBV18|TRBJ2-4|-
TGTGCCAGCTCACCACTGGACAAAGGGATAGCCAAAAACATTCAGTACTTC
CASSPLDKGIAKNIQYF
>-|TRBV28|TRBJ2-5|-
TGTGCCAGCAGTTCCACAATAACCCGGGGCCAAGAGACCCAGTACTTC
CASSSTITRGQETQYF
>-|TRBV6-4|TRBJ1-2|-
TGTGCCAGCAGTCTGACAGCGAACTATGGCTACACCTTC
CASSLTANYGYTF
>-|TRBV6-5|TRBJ1-5|-
TGTGCCAGCAGCCGTCAAGGGGGGAATCAGCCCCAGCATTTT
CASSRQGGNQPQHF
>-|TRBV5-1|TRBJ2-7|-
TGCGCCAGCAGCATCGCAGGGGGAGGCGACGAGCAGTACTTC
CASSIAGGGDEQYF
>-|TRBV5-1|TRBJ2-7|TRBD2
TGCGCCAGCAGCCCAGGACTAGCGGGAGCCGCCTACGAGCAGTACTTC
CASSPGLAGAAYEQYF
>-|TRBV4-1|TRBJ2-7|TRBD1
TGCGCCAGCAGCCAAGATCAAGTTAGTGCAGCCGGGACAGGGGGCGAGCAGTACTTC
CASSQDQVSAAGTGGEQYF
>-|TRBV19|TRBJ1-5|-
TGTGCCAGTAGTATTTTGGGGGTAGGCGAACAGCCCCAGCATTTT
CASSILGVGEQPQHF